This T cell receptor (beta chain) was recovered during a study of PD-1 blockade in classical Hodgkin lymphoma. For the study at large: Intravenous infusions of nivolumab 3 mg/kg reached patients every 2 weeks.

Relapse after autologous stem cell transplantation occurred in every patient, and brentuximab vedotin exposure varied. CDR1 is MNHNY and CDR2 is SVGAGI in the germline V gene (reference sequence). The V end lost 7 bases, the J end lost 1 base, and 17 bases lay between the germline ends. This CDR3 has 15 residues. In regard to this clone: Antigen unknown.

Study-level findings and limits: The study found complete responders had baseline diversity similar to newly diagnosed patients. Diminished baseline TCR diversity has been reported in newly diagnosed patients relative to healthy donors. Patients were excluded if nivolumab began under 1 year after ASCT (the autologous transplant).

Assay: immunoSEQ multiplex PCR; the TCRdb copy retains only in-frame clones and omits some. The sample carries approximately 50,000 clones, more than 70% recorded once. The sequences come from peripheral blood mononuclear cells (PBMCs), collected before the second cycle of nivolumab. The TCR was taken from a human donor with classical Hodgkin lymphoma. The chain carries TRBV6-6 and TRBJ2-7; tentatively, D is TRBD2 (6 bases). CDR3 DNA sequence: TGTGCCAGCATCAGCCGGGACGGACTATCCTACGAGCAGTACTTC. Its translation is CASISRDGLSYEQYF.